These T cell receptor beta chains were read from a single sample in a study of T cell repertoires in cytomegalovirus infection. Each CDR3 protein gets one entry after TCRdb re-called the reads with MiXCR. Among about 250,000 distinct CDR3 sequences listed, about 17% were seen once. The sample taken for sequencing was CD8+ T cells from PBMCs. These receptors were collected from a human donor in good health (CMV status not recorded). Some clones in this sample may be carry-over from other donors' samples. CDR3s include the opening cysteine and the closing phenylalanine or tryptophan. A D gene is named only where the DNA matches it firmly. The size field is filled for only some rows; it gives once, few, many or a size class.

-,TRBJ2-5,TRBV6-6,-,14,CASSYLDWEETQYF,TGTGCCAGCAGTTACCTGGATTGGGAGGAGACCCAGTACTTC
many,TRBJ2-3,TRBV6-5,TRBD2,18,CASSYSGGGGFYTDTQYF,TGTGCCAGCAGTTACTCTGGCGGGGGGGGATTTTACACAGATACGCAGTATTTT
few,TRBJ2-3,TRBV7-9,-,17,CASSPLGGGASTDTQYF,TGTGCCAGCAGCCCCCTGGGGGGAGGTGCTAGCACAGATACGCAGTATTTT
many,TRBJ2-3,TRBV7-8,-,15,CASSLVLGAEDTQYF,TGTGCCAGCAGCTTAGTTTTGGGGGCGGAAGATACGCAGTATTTT
-,TRBJ2-7,TRBV5-6,-,13,CASFGEGDYEQYF,TGTGCCAGCTTTGGCGAGGGGGACTACGAGCAGTACTTC
many,TRBJ2-3,TRBV28,TRBD2,16,CASRATSGGFTDTQYF,TGTGCCAGCAGGGCCACTAGCGGGGGGTTCACAGATACGCAGTATTTT
few,TRBJ1-5,TRBV6-1,-,15,CASKLVSVSHQPQHF,TGTGCCAGCAAACTCGTCAGCGTCAGCCATCAGCCCCAGCATTTT
many,TRBJ1-1,TRBV25-1,TRBD1,17,CASSEFFIGTANTEAFF,TGTGCCAGCAGTGAATTTTTTATAGGGACAGCGAACACTGAAGCTTTCTTT
many,TRBJ1-2,TRBV7-2,TRBD1,13,CASSWTGYYGYTF,TGTGCCAGCAGTTGGACAGGCTACTATGGCTACACCTTC
-,TRBJ2-1,TRBV5-4,-,15,CASSLETGSYNEQFF,TGTGCCAGCAGCTTGGAGACAGGCTCCTACAATGAGCAGTTCTTC
-,TRBJ2-7,TRBV6-2/TRBV6-3,-,16,CASSYEYDSELYEQYF,TGTGCCAGCAGTTACGAATATGACAGCGAACTCTACGAGCAGTACTTC
-,TRBJ1-1,TRBV11-2,-,14,CASSLQGGDTEAFF,TGTGCCAGCAGCCTACAGGGAGGGGACACTGAAGCTTTCTTT
few,TRBJ2-3,TRBV6-1,TRBD2,16,CASRPRTSLNADTQYF,TGTGCCAGCAGACCCCGGACTAGCTTAAATGCAGATACGCAGTATTTT
few,TRBJ2-5,TRBV5-6,-,13,CASSSDLQETQYF,TGTGCCAGCAGCTCGGACCTACAAGAGACCCAGTACTTC
many,TRBJ2-1,TRBV6-2/TRBV6-3,-,13,CASSYSINGGPVF,TGTGCCAGCAGTTACTCGATTAACGGGGGACCCGTCTTC
-,TRBJ2-3,TRBV5-4,-,16,CASSLERQEITDTQYF,TGTGCCAGCAGCCTCGAGCGTCAGGAGATCACAGATACGCAGTATTTT
many,TRBJ1-2,TRBV7-9,-,16,CASRSDSLLYNYGYTF,TGTGCCAGCAGAAGCGACAGCCTACTCTATAACTATGGCTACACCTTC
many,TRBJ2-5,TRBV28,-,14,CASTLSLTQETQYF,TGTGCCAGCACTTTGTCCTTGACTCAAGAGACCCAGTACTTC
many,TRBJ2-1,TRBV7-6,-,17,CASSLRSGVVWDNEQFF,TGTGCCAGCAGTCTAAGGTCGGGGGTTGTTTGGGACAATGAGCAGTTCTTC
-,TRBJ1-2,TRBV29-1,-,14,CSVGTGGLSHGYTF,TGCAGCGTTGGGACTGGGGGCCTCTCTCATGGCTACACCTTC
-,TRBJ2-7,TRBV5-6,TRBD2,14,CASSHGGDRDEQYF,TGTGCCAGCAGCCACGGGGGGGATCGGGACGAGCAGTACTTC
many,TRBJ1-5,TRBV7-8,-,12,CASSPPGQPQHF,TGTGCCAGCAGCCCCCCCGGACAGCCCCAGCATTTT
-,TRBJ1-4,TRBV6-5,-,17,CASSYSTLGAGEERLFF,TGTGCCAGCAGTTACTCGACGCTCGGGGCGGGGGAAGAAAGACTGTTTTTT
-,TRBJ1-6,TRBV20-1,-,14,CSARVRPYNSPLHF,TGCAGTGCAAGAGTTCGGCCCTATAATTCACCCCTCCACTTT
-,TRBJ1-1,TRBV28,-,14,CVSQTGYTEAEAFF,TGTGTCAGCCAGACGGGTTACACTGAAGCTGAAGCTTTCTTT
many,TRBJ1-2,TRBV20-1,TRBD1,14,CSARAPQGAHGYTF,TGCAGTGCTAGAGCCCCACAGGGGGCACATGGCTACACCTTC
-,TRBJ2-7,TRBV29-1,TRBD1,16,CSVELAGTGALYEQYF,TGCAGCGTTGAGCTTGCCGGGACAGGGGCGTTGTACGAGCAGTACTTC
few,TRBJ2-2,TRBV7-9,-,15,CASSLEKTNTGELFF,TGTGCCAGCAGCTTAGAGAAAACCAACACCGGGGAGCTGTTTTTT